This T cell receptor beta chain was identified in a study of control samples from healthy donors and cancer patients. TCRdb's copy holds only in-frame clones and misses some; the assay was immunoSEQ multiplex PCR. Among fewer than 200,000 clones listed, 85% to 95% were seen once. There are 15 residues in the CDR3. Germline CDR1 reads MNHEY; CDR2 reads SMNVEV (reference sequence). Deletions cut 2 bases from V and 0 bases from J, with 8 bases between. V gene TRBV27 combines with J gene TRBJ1-5; D gene uncertain. Input material: blood. The TCR was taken from a man aged 25-45 years in good health. The CDR3 bases are TGTGCCAGCAGTTTAGGGCCGTATAGCAATCAGCCCCAGCATTTT. Its protein is CASSLGPYSNQPQHF.